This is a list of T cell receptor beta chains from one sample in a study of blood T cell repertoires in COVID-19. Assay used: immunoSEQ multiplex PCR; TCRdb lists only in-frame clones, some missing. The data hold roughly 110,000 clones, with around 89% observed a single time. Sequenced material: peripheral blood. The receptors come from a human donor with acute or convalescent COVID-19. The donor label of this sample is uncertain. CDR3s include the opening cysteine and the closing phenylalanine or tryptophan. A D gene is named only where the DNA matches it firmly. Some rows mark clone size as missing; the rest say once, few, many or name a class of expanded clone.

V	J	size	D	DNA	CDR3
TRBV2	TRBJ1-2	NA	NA	TGTGCCAGCAGTTCGACAGTTAGGGAAAGCGGCTACACCTTC	CASSSTVRESGYTF
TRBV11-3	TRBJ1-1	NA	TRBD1	TGTGCCAGCAGTACAGGGGGCGAAGCCCTCGAAGCTTTCTTT	CASSTGGEALEAFF
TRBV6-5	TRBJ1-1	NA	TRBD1	TGTGCCAGCAGTTACCATGGGACAGGCTTCGAAGCTTTCTTT	CASSYHGTGFEAFF
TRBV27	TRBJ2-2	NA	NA	TGTGCCAGCAGCCCCGTGGCTCGGAACACCGGGGAGCTGTTTTTT	CASSPVARNTGELFF
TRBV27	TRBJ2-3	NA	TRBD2	TGTGCCAGCAGTTTAGTTCTTAGGAGCGGGAACACAGATACGCAGTATTTT	CASSLVLRSGNTDTQYF
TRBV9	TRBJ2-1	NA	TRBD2	TGTGCCAGCAGCGTAGACCTCCGGGGGGGAGACAATGAGCAGTTCTTC	CASSVDLRGGDNEQFF
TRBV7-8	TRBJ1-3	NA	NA	TGTGCCAGCAGCCCCTATAGGATTCTTCCCGGAGAGGTTTCTGGAAACACCATATATTTT	CASSPYRILPGEVSGNTIYF
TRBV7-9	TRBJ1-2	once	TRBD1	TGTGCCAGCAGTCAAGGACAGGGTACACGGTATGGCTACACCTTC	CASSQGQGTRYGYTF
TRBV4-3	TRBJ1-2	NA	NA	TGCGCCAGCAGCCCGAGGGAGCTCGGCTCAGTCGGCTACACCTTC	CASSPRELGSVGYTF
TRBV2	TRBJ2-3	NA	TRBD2	TGTGCCAGCGAGCGGGGTAATCGAGGCACAGATACGCAGTATTTT	CASERGNRGTDTQYF
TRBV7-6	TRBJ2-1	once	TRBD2	TGTGCCAGCAGCTTAGCGCGGGGGTACGAGCAGTTCTTC	CASSLARGYEQFF
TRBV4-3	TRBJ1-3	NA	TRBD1	TGCGCCAGCAGCCACTCCAAGACAGGGGGCGCTGACGCAGTAGGAAACACCATATATTTT	CASSHSKTGGADAVGNTIYF
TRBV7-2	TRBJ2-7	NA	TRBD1	TGTGCCAGCAGCTTAGTGGACAGGGGTGAACAGTACTTC	CASSLVDRGEQYF